This T cell receptor (beta chain) derives from a study of monozygotic twins with inflammatory bowel disease. The CDR3 runs 13 residues. Germline V gene lookup returns CDR1 SGHTA and CDR2 FQGNSA. TCRdb reprocessed the 5' RACE reads and keeps a single row for each CDR3 protein, giving no DNA. The sample's table shows 210,000 or so distinct CDR3 sequences. Points on this clonotype: Its antigen remains unidentified.

Overall study results and limits: Repertoire similarity did not differ between concordant and discordant twins, possibly owing to limited power.

The sequence came from a human donor with ulcerative colitis or Crohn's disease, or a healthy co-twin of an affected twin (not recorded which). The sample consisted of blood. This chain links TRBV7-2 with TRBJ1-1. CDR3: CASSLEGRMGAFF.